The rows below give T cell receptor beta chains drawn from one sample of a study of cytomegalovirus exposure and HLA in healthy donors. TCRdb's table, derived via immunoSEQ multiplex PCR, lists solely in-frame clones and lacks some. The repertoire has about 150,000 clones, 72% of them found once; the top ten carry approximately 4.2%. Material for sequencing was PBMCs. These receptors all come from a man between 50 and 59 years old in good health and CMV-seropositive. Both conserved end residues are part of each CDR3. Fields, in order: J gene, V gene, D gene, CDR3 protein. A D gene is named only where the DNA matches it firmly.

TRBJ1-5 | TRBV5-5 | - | CASSFEGNQPQHF
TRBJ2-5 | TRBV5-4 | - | CASSPGVGGSYQETQYF
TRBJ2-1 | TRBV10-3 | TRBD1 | CAISRETGGYNEQFF
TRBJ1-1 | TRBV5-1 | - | CASSSPSAEAFF
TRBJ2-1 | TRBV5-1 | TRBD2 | CASSLGLATYNEQFF
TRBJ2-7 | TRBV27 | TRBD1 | CASSLYRGPYEQYF
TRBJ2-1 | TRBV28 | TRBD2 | CASSGAGGSYNEQFF
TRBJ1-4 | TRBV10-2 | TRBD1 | CASSEFMTGRTEKLFF
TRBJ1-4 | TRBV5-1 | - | CASSWTGINEKLFF
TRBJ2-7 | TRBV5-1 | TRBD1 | CASRSGTATYEQYF
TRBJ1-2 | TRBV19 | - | CASSIVGHTDFYGYTF
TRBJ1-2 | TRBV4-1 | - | CASSQATAFYGYTF
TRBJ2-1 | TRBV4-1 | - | CASSQDRRGQITNEQFF
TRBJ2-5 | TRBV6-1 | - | CASSRQRGRMETQYF
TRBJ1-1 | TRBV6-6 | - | CASSYRGVNTEAFF
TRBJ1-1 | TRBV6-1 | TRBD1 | CASSLTGDTEAFF
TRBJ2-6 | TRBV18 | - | CASSSLQGQVTPSGANVLTF
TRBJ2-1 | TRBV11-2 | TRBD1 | CASSFSGTGVFSGDEQFF
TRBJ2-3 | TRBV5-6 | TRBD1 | CASRWGTGGDTQYF
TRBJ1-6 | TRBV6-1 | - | CASSESPGRPLSPLHF
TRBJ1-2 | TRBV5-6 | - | CASSLVSGLTGDYGYTF
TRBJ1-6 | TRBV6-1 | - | CASRPGAPNSPLHF
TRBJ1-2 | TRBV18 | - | CASSPVGVFSGPNPNYGYTF
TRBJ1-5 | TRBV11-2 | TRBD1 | CASSTRTGANQPQHF
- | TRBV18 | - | CASSPGYSRINEQFF
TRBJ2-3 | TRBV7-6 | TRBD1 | CASSLTTGAQYF
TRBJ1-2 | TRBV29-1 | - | CSVDRGYTF
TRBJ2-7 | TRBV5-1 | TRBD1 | CASSPGQGAREQYF
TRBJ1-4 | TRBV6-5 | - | CASRLQGSTNEKLFF
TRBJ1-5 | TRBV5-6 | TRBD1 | CASSLMGTGDNQPQHF
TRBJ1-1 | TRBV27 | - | CASSARTRDGEAFF
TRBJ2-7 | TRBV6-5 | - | CASSYQPGAYEQYF
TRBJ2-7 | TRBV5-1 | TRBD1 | CASTRLLRTGAESYEQYF
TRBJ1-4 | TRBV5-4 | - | CASSSGGGLNEKLFF
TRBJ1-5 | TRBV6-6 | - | CASSLDKLNQPQHF
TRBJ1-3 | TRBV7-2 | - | CASSLDRNSGNTIYF
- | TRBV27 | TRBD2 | CASSFTREGSYEQYF
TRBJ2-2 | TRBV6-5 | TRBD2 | CASSKLASGGELFF
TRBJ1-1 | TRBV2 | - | CASSPTRSRRGPPKYTEAFF
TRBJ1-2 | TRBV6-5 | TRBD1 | CASSTTGEGYTF
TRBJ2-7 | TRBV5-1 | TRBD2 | CASSSPGLEINEQYF
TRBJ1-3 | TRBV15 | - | CATSVKYSSGNTIYF
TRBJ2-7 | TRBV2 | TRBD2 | CASRPGLAGSGEQYF
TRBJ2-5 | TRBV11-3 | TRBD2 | CASSLGRERQETQYF
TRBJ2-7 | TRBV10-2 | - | CASSLREIYEQYF
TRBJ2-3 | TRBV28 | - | CASTDFWAQYF